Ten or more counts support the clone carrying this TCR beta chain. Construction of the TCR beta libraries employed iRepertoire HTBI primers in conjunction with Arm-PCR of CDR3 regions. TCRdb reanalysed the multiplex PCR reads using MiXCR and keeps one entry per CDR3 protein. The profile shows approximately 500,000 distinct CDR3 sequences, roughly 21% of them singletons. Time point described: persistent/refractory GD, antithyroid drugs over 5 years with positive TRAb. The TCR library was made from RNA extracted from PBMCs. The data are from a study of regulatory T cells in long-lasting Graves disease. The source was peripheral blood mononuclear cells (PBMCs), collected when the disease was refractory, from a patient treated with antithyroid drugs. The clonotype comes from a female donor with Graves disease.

This chain's CDR3 is CASSLLENSGNTIYF. In DNA, the CDR3 is TGTGCCAGCAGTTTACTAGAGAACTCTGGAAACACCATATATTTT. The chain couples TRBV28 to TRBJ1-3; D gene uncertain. This CDR3 contains 15 residues. Trimming cost V 2 bases and J 0 bases, with 8 bases left between them. Germline CDR1 reads MDHEN; CDR2 reads SYDVKM.